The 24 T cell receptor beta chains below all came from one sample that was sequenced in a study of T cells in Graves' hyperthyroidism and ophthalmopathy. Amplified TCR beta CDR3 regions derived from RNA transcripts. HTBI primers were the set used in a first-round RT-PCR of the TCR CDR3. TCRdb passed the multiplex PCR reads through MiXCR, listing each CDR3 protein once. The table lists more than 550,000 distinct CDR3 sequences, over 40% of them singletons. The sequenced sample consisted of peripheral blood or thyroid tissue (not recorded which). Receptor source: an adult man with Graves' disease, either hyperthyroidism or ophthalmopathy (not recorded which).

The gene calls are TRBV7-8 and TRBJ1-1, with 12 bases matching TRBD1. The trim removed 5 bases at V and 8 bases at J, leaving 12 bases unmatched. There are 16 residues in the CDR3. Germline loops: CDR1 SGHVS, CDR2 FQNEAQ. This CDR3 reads CASSPGDRGPPEEAFF. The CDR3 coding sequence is TGTGCCAGCAGCCCCGGGGACAGGGGGCCACCCGAAGAAGCTTTCTTT.

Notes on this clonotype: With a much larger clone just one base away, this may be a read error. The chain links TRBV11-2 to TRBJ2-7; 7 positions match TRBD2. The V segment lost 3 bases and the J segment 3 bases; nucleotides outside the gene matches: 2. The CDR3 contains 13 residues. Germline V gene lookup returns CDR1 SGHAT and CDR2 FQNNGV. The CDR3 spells CASSFGGIYEQYF. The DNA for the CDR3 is TGTGCCAGCAGCTTCGGGGGGATCTACGAGCAGTACTTC.

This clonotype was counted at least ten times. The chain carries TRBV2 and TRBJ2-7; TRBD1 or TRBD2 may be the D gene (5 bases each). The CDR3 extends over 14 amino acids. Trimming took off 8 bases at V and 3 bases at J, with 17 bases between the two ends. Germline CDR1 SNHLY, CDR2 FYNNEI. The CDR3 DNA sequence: TGTGCCAGCCTCGCGGCCGGGGCGGACTACGAGCAGTACTTC. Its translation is CASLAAGADYEQYF.

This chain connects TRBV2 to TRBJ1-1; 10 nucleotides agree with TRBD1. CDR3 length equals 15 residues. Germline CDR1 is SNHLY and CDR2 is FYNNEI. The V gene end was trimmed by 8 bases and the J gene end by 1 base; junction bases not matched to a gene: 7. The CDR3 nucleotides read TGTGCCAGCCTTAGACAGGGGGCGGGGAACACTGAAGCTTTCTTT. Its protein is CASLRQGAGNTEAFF.

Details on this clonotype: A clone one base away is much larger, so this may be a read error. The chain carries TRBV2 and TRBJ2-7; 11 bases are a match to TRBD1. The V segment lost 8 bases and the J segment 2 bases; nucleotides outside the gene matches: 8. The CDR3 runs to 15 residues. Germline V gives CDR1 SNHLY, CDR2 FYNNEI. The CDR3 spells CASGYGTGGTYEQYF. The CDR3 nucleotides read TGTGCCAGCGGTTATGGGACAGGGGGAACCTACGAGCAGTACTTC.

As DNA, the CDR3 is TGCAGCGTTGACATAAACTATGGCTACACCTTC. This encodes CSVDINYGYTF. This chain uses TRBV29-1 with TRBJ1-2; D gene uncertain. The CDR3 consists of 11 residues. The V gene lost 3 bases and the J gene lost 2 bases, with 4 bases spanning the gap. Germline assignment: CDR1 SQVTM and CDR2 ANQGSEA.

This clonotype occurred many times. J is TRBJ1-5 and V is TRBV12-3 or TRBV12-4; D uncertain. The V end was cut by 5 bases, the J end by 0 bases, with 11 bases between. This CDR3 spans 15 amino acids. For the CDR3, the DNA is TGTGCCAGCAGTCCCCCGGTCTATAGCAATCAGCCCCAGCATTTT. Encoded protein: CASSPPVYSNQPQHF.

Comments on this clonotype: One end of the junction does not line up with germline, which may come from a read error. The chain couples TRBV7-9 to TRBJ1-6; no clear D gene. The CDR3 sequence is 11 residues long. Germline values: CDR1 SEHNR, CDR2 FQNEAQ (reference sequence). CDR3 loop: CASSSDSPPHF. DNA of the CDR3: TGTGCCAGCTCCTCCGATTCACCCCCCCACTTT.

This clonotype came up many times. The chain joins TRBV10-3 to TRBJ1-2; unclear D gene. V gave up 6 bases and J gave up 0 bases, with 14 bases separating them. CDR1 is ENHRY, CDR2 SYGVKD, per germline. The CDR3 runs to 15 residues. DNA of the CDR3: TGTGCCATCAGGGAGGACGGAGCAACTAACTATGGCTACACCTTC. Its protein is CAIREDGATNYGYTF.

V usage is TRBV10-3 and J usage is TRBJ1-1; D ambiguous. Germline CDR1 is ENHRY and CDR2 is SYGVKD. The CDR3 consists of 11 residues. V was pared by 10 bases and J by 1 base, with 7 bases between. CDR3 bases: TGTGCCACCGGCGAGAACACTGAAGCTTTCTTT. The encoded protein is CATGENTEAFF.

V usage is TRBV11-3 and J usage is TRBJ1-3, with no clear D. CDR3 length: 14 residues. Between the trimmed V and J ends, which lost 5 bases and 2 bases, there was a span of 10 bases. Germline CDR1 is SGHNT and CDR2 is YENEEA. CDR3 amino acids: CASSGEAAGNTIYF. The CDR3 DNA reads TGTGCCAGCAGCGGAGAGGCTGCTGGAAACACCATATATTTT.

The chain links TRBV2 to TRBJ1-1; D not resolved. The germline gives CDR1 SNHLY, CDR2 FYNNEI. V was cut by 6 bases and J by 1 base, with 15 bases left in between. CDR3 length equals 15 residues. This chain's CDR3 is CASRPRKGGNTEAFF. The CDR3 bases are TGTGCCAGCAGGCCTCGGAAGGGAGGGAACACTGAAGCTTTCTTT.

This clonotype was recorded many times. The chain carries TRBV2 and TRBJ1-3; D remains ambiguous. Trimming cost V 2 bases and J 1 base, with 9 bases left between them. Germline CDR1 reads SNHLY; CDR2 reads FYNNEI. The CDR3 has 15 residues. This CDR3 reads CASSELSGSGNTIYF. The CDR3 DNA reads TGTGCCAGCAGTGAATTGTCAGGTTCTGGAAACACCATATATTTT. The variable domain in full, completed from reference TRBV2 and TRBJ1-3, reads EPEVTQTPSHQVTQMGQEVILRCVPISNHLYFYWYRQILGQKVEFLVSFYNNEISEKSEIFDDQFSVERPDGSNFTLKIRSTKLEDSAMYFCASSELSGSGNTIYFGEGSWLTVV.

CDR3 amino acids: CASSLYPQETQYF. DNA for the CDR3: TGTGCCAGCAGTTTATATCCCCAAGAGACCCAGTACTTC. V usage is TRBV2 and J usage is TRBJ2-5; D is uncertain. CDR1 SNHLY and CDR2 FYNNEI come from the germline V gene. Trimming removed 5 bases from V and 1 base from J, with 8 bases in between. This CDR3 region has 13 residues.

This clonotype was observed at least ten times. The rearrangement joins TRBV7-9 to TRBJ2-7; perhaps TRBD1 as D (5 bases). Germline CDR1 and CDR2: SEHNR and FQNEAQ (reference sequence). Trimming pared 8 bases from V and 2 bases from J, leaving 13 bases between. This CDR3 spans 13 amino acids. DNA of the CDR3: TGTGCCAGCCAGGGCATTGCAACCTACGAGCAGTACTTC. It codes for CASQGIATYEQYF.

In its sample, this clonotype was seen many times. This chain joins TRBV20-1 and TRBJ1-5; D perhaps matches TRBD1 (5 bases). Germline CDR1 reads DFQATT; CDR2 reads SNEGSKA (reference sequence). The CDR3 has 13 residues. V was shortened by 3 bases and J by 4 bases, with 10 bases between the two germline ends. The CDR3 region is CSARGGINQPQHF. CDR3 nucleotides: TGCAGTGCTAGGGGGGGAATTAATCAGCCCCAGCATTTT.

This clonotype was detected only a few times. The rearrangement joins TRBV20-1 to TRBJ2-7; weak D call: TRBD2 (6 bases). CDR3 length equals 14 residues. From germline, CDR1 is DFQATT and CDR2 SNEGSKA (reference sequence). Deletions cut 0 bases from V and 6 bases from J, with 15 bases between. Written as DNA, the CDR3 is TGCAGTGCTAGAGATCTTAGGGTGGAGGGCGAGCAGTACTTC. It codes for CSARDLRVEGEQYF.

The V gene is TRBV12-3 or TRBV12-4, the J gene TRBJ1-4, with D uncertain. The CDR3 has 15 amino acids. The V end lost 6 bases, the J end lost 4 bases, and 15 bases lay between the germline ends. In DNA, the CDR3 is TGTGCCAGCAGCCAAGATGTGGGGTATAATGAAAAACTGTTTTTT. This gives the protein CASSQDVGYNEKLFF.

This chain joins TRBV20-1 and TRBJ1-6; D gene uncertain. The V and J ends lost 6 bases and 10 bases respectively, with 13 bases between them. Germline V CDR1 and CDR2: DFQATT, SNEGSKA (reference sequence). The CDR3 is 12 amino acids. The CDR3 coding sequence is TGCAGTGCCAGCAACCTCGGGTCACCCCTCCACTTT. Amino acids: CSASNLGSPLHF.

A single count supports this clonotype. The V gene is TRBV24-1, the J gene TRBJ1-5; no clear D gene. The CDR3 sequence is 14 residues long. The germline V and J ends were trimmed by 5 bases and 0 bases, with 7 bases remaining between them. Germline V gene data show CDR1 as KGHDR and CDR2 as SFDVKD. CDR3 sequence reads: CATSAKGSNQPQHF. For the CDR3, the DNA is TGTGCCACCAGTGCCAAGGGTAGCAATCAGCCCCAGCATTTT.

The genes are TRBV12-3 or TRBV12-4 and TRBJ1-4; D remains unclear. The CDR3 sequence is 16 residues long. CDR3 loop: CASGLDYWLTNEKLFF. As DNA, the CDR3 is TGTGCTAGTGGTTTGGATTACTGGCTAACTAATGAAAAACTGTTTTTT.

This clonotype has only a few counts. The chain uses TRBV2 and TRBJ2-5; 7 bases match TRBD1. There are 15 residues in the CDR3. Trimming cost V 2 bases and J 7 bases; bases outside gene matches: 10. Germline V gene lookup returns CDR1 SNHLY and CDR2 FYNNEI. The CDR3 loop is CASSERGGFSGTQYF. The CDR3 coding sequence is TGTGCCAGCAGTGAAAGAGGGGGCTTTTCAGGGACCCAGTACTTC.

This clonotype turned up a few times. CDR3 loop: CASRPDRNGYTF. The CDR3 DNA is TGTGCCAGCAGGCCGGACAGGAATGGCTACACCTTC. The chain is built from TRBV24-1 and TRBJ1-2; 7 nucleotides align to TRBD1. Germline trimming cut 11 bases from V and 6 bases from J; bases unmatched to any gene: 8. The CDR3 has 12 amino acids. Per germline, CDR1 KGHDR and CDR2 SFDVKD.

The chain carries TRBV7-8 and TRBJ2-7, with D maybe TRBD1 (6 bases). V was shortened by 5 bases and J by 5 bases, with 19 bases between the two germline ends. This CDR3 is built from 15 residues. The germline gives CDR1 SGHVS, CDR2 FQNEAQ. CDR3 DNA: TGTGCCAGCAGCACCCGTAAGGAACAGGGAAACGAGCAGTACTTC. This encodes CASSTRKEQGNEQYF.